These 15 T cell receptor beta chains share one sample of origin, sequenced in a study of response to subunit inactivated influenza vaccine. TCRdb independently ran MiXCR on the RT-PCR reads; one entry per CDR3 protein. The sample records about 190,000 distinct CDR3 sequences, about 15% being singletons. The source material was CD8+ T cells sorted from PBMCs, sampled roughly 5 days after vaccination. The receptors originated from a man aged 45-65 years who received an inactivated influenza vaccine.

V usage is TRBV20-1 and J usage is TRBJ2-7; 9 bases line up with TRBD2. Per the germline V gene, CDR1 is DFQATT and CDR2 is SNEGSKA (reference sequence). V was pared by 1 base and J by 4 bases, with 11 bases of the junction left unmatched. This CDR3 spans 16 amino acids. The CDR3 DNA is TGCAGTGCTAGAGGATATATTAGCGGGAGCCTGTACGAGCAGTACTTC. Translation: CSARGYISGSLYEQYF.

This clonotype has a count of ten or more. The V gene is TRBV28, the J gene TRBJ2-3, with 8 bases identical to TRBD2. Looked up from germline, CDR1 is MDHEN and CDR2 is SYDVKM. The CDR3 is made up of 16 amino acids. Trimming took 7 bases from V and 3 from J; bases not matched to a gene: 12. In DNA, the CDR3 is TGTGCCAGCACCCGCCTACTTGCGGGGGGAACAGATACGCAGTATTTT. It codes for CASTRLLAGGTDTQYF. Drawing the rest from reference TRBV28 and TRBJ2-3, the complete variable domain is DVKVTQSSRYLVKRTGEKVFLECVQDMDHENMFWYRQDPGLGLRLIYFSYDVKMKEKGDIPEGYSVSREKKERFSLILESASTNQTSMYLCASTRLLAGGTDTQYFGPGTRLTVL.

The V gene is TRBV4-3, the J gene TRBJ1-6; D is possibly TRBD1 (5 bases). CDR3 length: 15 amino acids. Trimming shortened V by 1 base and J by 6 bases, and 10 bases separated the two germline ends. Germline V lookup: CDR1 LGHNA, CDR2 YSLEER. This CDR3 reads CASSQVDSRNSPLHF. CDR3 sequence (DNA): TGCGCCAGCAGCCAAGTCGACAGCCGTAATTCACCCCTCCACTTT.

The genes are TRBV7-9 and TRBJ1-2, with a weak D call TRBD1 (5 bases). The CDR3 covers 14 residues. The V gene lost 1 base and the J gene lost 4 bases, with 10 bases spanning the gap. The V gene's germline CDR1 is SEHNR and CDR2 FQNEAQ (reference sequence). CDR3 amino acids: CASSLGGALYGYTF. In DNA, the CDR3 is TGTGCCAGCAGCTTAGGAGGGGCACTCTATGGCTACACCTTC.

This clonotype was detected a few times. The chain carries TRBV28 and TRBJ1-3, with a weak D call TRBD1 (5 bases). The V gene's germline CDR1 is MDHEN and CDR2 SYDVKM. V was pared by 6 bases and J by 0 bases, with 12 bases between. CDR3 length: 15 amino acids. In DNA, the CDR3 is TGTGCCAGCAGATCGGGACTCTACTCTGGAAACACCATATATTTT. Translating it yields CASRSGLYSGNTIYF.

The sample holds many counts of this clonotype. The V gene is TRBV12-3 or TRBV12-4, the J gene TRBJ1-1; D is unclear. Trimming took off 5 bases at V and 5 bases at J, with 18 bases between the two ends. CDR3 length: 15 amino acids. CDR3 sequence reads: CASSMPTWAWTEAFF. In DNA, the CDR3 is TGTGCCAGCAGTATGCCTACTTGGGCATGGACTGAAGCTTTCTTT.

The V call is TRBV27, the J call TRBJ2-5, with D tentatively TRBD2 (5 bases). V lost 2 bases and J 3 bases, leaving 13 bases between the germline ends. Germline lookup yields CDR1 MNHEY and CDR2 SMNVEV (reference sequence). The CDR3 contains 15 residues. CDR3: CASSLPRELKETQYF. The CDR3 bases are TGTGCCAGCAGTTTACCCCGGGAATTGAAAGAGACCCAGTACTTC.

J is TRBJ2-6 and V is TRBV7-9; D not certain. Germline V gene lookup returns CDR1 SEHNR and CDR2 FQNEAQ (reference sequence). V shed 10 bases and J shed 4 bases, with 8 bases lying between them. The CDR3 runs 12 residues. The CDR3 spells CATLTGANVLTF. The CDR3 region has the DNA TGTGCCACCTTGACAGGGGCCAACGTCCTGACTTTC.

This clonotype was counted ten times or more. The CDR3 is CASSLSEGPDTQYF. CDR3 sequence (DNA): TGTGCCAGCAGTTTAAGCGAGGGCCCAGATACGCAGTATTTT. This sequence joins TRBV12-3 or TRBV12-4 and TRBJ2-3; possible D gene TRBD2, 5 bases. Trimming stripped 2 bases from V and 4 bases from J, with 10 bases between. The CDR3 runs 14 residues.

A few counts support this clonotype. This rearrangement joins TRBV6-1 to TRBJ2-2; D not resolved. The CDR3 is 16 amino acids. V dropped 2 bases and J dropped 1 base, with 11 bases sitting between them. CDR1 and CDR2 (germline): MNHNS, SASEGT. CDR3 region: CASSETGSWNTGELFF. CDR3 coding DNA: TGTGCCAGCAGTGAAACTGGCAGCTGGAACACCGGGGAGCTGTTTTTT.

This clonotype was counted between two and nine times. This rearrangement joins TRBV6-2 or TRBV6-3 to TRBJ2-2; D possibly matches TRBD1 or TRBD2 (5 bases each). Trimming removed 7 bases from V and 4 bases from J, with 10 bases in between. Germline loops: CDR1 MNHEY, CDR2 SVGEGT. The CDR3 extends over 13 amino acids. The CDR3 DNA is TGTGCCAGCACCTCGGGGCTCACCGGGGAGCTGTTTTTT. Translated, it gives CASTSGLTGELFF.

The rearrangement links TRBV14 to TRBJ2-1; TRBD2 agrees at 12 bases. The junction had 6 bases not matched to a gene; V was cut back by 5 bases and J by 7 bases. The CDR3 runs to 15 residues. Germline CDR1 and CDR2: SGHDN and FVKESK. The CDR3 sequence is CASSKLAGGGNEQFF. As DNA, the CDR3 is TGTGCCAGCAGCAAACTAGCGGGAGGAGGGAATGAGCAGTTCTTC.

This clonotype was recorded once. Without the conserved terminal phenylalanine or tryptophan, this CDR3 likely stems from a read error. The chain has TRBV5-6 and TRBJ2-7; D unresolved. With 0 bases removed from V and 7 bases from J, the gap between germline ends came to 11 bases. The CDR3 contains 13 residues. The germline V gene encodes CDR1 SGHDT and CDR2 YYEEEE. CDR3 loop: CASSLAGIPEQYL. CDR3 nucleotides: TGTGCCAGCAGCTTGGCCGGCATCCCTGAGCAGTACTTG.

This clonotype has ten or more counts. The chain carries TRBV2 and TRBJ2-7, with D possibly TRBD1 on 6 matching bases. This CDR3 is built from 13 residues. Germline V CDR1 and CDR2: SNHLY, FYNNEI. Trimming pared 5 bases from V and 2 bases from J, leaving 10 bases between. CDR3: CASSPDRTYEQYF. CDR3 sequence (DNA): TGTGCCAGCAGTCCGGACAGAACCTACGAGCAGTACTTC.

CDR3 coding DNA: TGTGCCAGCAGTTTATCCGGGACATCGACCGAGCAGTACTTC. This codes for CASSLSGTSTEQYF. The rearrangement uses TRBV27 and TRBJ2-7; perhaps TRBD1 as D (6 bases). This CDR3 has 14 residues. Germline CDR1 reads MNHEY; CDR2 reads SMNVEV (reference sequence). V shed 0 bases and J shed 6 bases, with 12 bases lying between them.